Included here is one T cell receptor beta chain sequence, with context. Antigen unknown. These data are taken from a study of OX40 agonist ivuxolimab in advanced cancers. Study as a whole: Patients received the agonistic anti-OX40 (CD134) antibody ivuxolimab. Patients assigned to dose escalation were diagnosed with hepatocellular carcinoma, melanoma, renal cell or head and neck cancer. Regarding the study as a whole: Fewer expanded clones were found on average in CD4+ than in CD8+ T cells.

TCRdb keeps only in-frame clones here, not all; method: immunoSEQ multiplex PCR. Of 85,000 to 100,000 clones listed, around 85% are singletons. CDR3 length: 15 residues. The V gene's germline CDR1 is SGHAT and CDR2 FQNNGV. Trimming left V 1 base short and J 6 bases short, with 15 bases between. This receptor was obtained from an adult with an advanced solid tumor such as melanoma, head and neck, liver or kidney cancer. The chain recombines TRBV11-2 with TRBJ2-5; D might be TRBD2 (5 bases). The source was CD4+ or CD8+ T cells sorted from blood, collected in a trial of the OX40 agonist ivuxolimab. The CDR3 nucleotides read TGTGCCAGCAGCTTAGCCGTGGGAGAGGGAAAGACCCAGTACTTC. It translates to CASSLAVGEGKTQYF.